These 18 T cell receptor beta chains came from one sample sequenced in a study of blood T cell repertoires in COVID-19. The repertoire was sequenced with immunoSEQ multiplex PCR; TCRdb's copy has only in-frame clones and lacks some. The sample shows about 160,000 clones, 84% of them seen only once. Sequencing was performed on PBMCs or T cells enriched from blood (not recorded which). Receptors were obtained from a woman aged 50 to 60 who had recovered from COVID-19.

V gene TRBV28 combines with J gene TRBJ2-2, with TRBD2 identical over 10 bases. J gave up 4 bases and V 3 bases, and 2 bases lay outside the gene matches. The CDR3 has 15 amino acids. Germline V gene sequence: CDR1 MDHEN, CDR2 SYDVKM. This CDR3 is CASSLTSGSTGELFF. As DNA, the CDR3 is TGTGCCAGCAGTTTGACTAGCGGGTCCACCGGGGAGCTGTTTTTT.

This clone appeared a few times. The chain couples TRBV7-3 to TRBJ2-6; D gene ambiguous. CDR1 is SGHTA and CDR2 is FQGTGA in the germline V gene. V lost 5 bases, J lost 2 bases, and 7 bases lay in between. The CDR3 runs to 14 residues. CDR3 in DNA: TGTGCCAGCAGCGTTAGTGCTGGGGCCAACGTCCTGACTTTC. It yields the protein CASSVSAGANVLTF.

The rearrangement uses TRBV12-3 or TRBV12-4 and TRBJ2-3; perhaps TRBD2 as D (5 bases). The V end lost 8 bases, the J end lost 6 bases, and 12 bases lay between the germline ends. The CDR3 spans 12 residues. This chain's CDR3 is CASHLATDTQYF. CDR3 coding DNA: TGTGCCAGCCACCTAGCCACCGATACGCAGTATTTT.

The chain carries TRBV3-1 (or the pseudogene TRBV3-2) and TRBJ2-7; D gene unclear. Germline V lookup: CDR1 LGHDT, CDR2 YNNKEL (reference sequence). This CDR3 is built from 14 residues. V dropped 2 bases and J dropped 1 base, with 9 bases sitting between them. The chain's CDR3 is CASSQSTPSYEQYF. CDR3 bases: TGTGCCAGCAGCCAATCGACACCATCCTACGAGCAGTACTTC.

This rearrangement joins TRBV7-9 to TRBJ1-5, with 7 bases that match TRBD1. Per the germline V gene, CDR1 is SEHNR and CDR2 is FQNEAQ (reference sequence). The ends lost 5 bases at V and 5 bases at J; junction bases unmatched: 3. CDR3 length: 13 amino acids. CDR3 nucleotides: TGTGCCAGCAGCCACACAGGGGATCAGCCCCAGCATTTT. The encoded protein is CASSHTGDQPQHF. The full variable domain, its missing parts supplied by reference TRBV7-9 and TRBJ1-5, is DTGVSQNPRHKITKRGQNVTFRCDPISEHNRLYWYRQTLGQGPEFLTYFQNEAQLEKSRLLSDRFSAERPKGSFSTLEIQRTEQGDSAMYLCASSHTGDQPQHFGDGTRLSIL.

The rearrangement joins TRBV5-1 to TRBJ2-3, with D possibly matching TRBD2 (5 bases). Per germline, CDR1 SGHRS and CDR2 YFSETQ. This CDR3 has 15 residues. The V gene lost 3 bases and the J gene lost 2 bases, with 13 bases spanning the gap. For the CDR3, the DNA is TGCGCCAGCAGCTGGGCCGGGGAGTACACAGATACGCAGTATTTT. Protein: CASSWAGEYTDTQYF. The whole variable domain, filled in from reference TRBV5-1 and TRBJ2-3, reads KAGVTQTPRYLIKTRGQQVTLSCSPISGHRSVSWYQQTPGQGLQFLFEYFSETQRNKGNFPGRFSGRQFSNSRSEMNVSTLELGDSALYLCASSWAGEYTDTQYFGPGTRLTVL.

This clone has only one observation. The V gene is TRBV5-4, the J gene TRBJ2-1; 7 nucleotides match TRBD1. The CDR3 sequence is 14 residues long. Germline V CDR1 and CDR2: SGHNT, YYREEE (reference sequence). After removal of 3 bases from V and 6 bases from J, the junction contained 6 bases not matched to a gene. In DNA, the CDR3 is TGTGCCAGCAGCTCCGGACAGGAGGTCAATGAGCAGTTCTTC. Translating it yields CASSSGQEVNEQFF.

This chain joins TRBV28 and TRBJ1-2, with D possibly TRBD1 on 5 matching bases. Per germline, CDR1 MDHEN and CDR2 SYDVKM. CDR3 length equals 13 residues. Between the trimmed V and J ends, which lost 5 bases and 4 bases, there was a span of 11 bases. DNA of the CDR3: TGTGCCAGCAGTCAGGGTAACCCCTATGGCTACACCTTC. It encodes CASSQGNPYGYTF.

This clone appeared a few times. V and J are TRBV5-4 and TRBJ2-5, with TRBD1 identical over 7 bases. Germline-derived CDR1 and CDR2 are SGHNT and YYREEE (reference sequence). Trimming took 0 bases from V and 5 from J; bases not matched to a gene: 10. The CDR3 runs 16 residues. The CDR3 DNA is TGTGCCAGCAGCTTGGAGGGGTCGACAGGGTTGGAGACCCAGTACTTC. Protein: CASSLEGSTGLETQYF.

This clone was found once. This chain uses TRBV9 with TRBJ1-1; tentative D call: TRBD1 (6 bases). V was pared by 0 bases and J by 4 bases, with 13 bases between. This CDR3 has 15 residues. Germline V gene sequence: CDR1 SGDLS, CDR2 YYNGEE. Written as DNA, the CDR3 is TGTGCCAGCAGCGTAGAGGGGGATCACACCACTGAAGCTTTCTTT. Its protein is CASSVEGDHTTEAFF.

V is TRBV6-1 and J is TRBJ1-2; D is possibly TRBD1 (6 bases). CDR3 length equals 13 residues. V was shortened by 3 bases and J by 4 bases, with 9 bases between the two germline ends. CDR1 is MNHNS, CDR2 SASEGT, per germline. CDR3 sequence (DNA): TGTGCCAGCAGTGAGGACAGATCCTATGGCTACACCTTC. As protein: CASSEDRSYGYTF.

The genes are TRBV7-2 and TRBJ2-5, with 12 bases that match TRBD2. The trim removed 9 bases at V and 4 bases at J, leaving 9 bases unmatched. Germline loops: CDR1 SGHTA, CDR2 FQGNSA. CDR3 length equals 15 residues. The CDR3 protein is CASKQLAGGRETQYF. In DNA, the CDR3 is TGTGCCAGTAAACAACTAGCGGGAGGACGAGAGACCCAGTACTTC.

CDR3 region: CATSDWRTDTQYF. CDR3 in DNA: TGTGCCACCAGTGATTGGAGAACAGATACGCAGTATTTT. This chain uses TRBV24-1 with TRBJ2-3; D is unclear. The ends were cut back, 2 bases at V and 3 bases at J, with 5 bases in the middle. CDR1 and CDR2 from the germline V gene are KGHDR and SFDVKD. The CDR3 loop spans 13 amino acids.

The chain uses TRBV27 and TRBJ2-1; 7 bases agree with TRBD1. The junction had 4 bases not matched to a gene; V was cut back by 4 bases and J by 1 base. The CDR3 has 15 residues. Germline CDR1 and CDR2: MNHEY and SMNVEV (reference sequence). CDR3 coding DNA: TGTGCCAGCAGTTCCTACAGGGGATCCTACAATGAGCAGTTCTTC. This translates into CASSSYRGSYNEQFF.

The rearrangement links TRBV28 to TRBJ2-5; D is perhaps TRBD2 (5 bases). Trimming pared 6 bases from V and 5 bases from J, leaving 13 bases between. The germline V gene has CDR1 MDHEN and CDR2 SYDVKM. This CDR3 contains 13 residues. The CDR3 here is CASRSSRAETQYF. As DNA, the CDR3 is TGTGCCAGCAGGTCTAGCAGAGCGGAGACCCAGTACTTC.

The genes are TRBV11-2 and TRBJ2-1; the D gene is possibly TRBD1 (6 bases). With 2 bases removed from V and 15 bases from J, the gap between germline ends came to 11 bases. CDR3 length: 11 amino acids. Germline CDR1 and CDR2: SGHAT and FQNNGV. CDR3 region: CASSLRDTGFF. CDR3 bases: TGTGCCAGCAGCTTAAGGGACACGGGGTTCTTC.

V is TRBV6-2 or TRBV6-3 and J is TRBJ2-7; 8 bases match TRBD1. The trim removed 3 bases at V and 3 bases at J, leaving 7 bases unmatched. Germline V CDR1 and CDR2: MNHEY, SVGEGT. This CDR3 has 15 residues. The CDR3 bases are TGTGCCAGCAGTTATAAGGACAGGGACAACTACGAGCAGTACTTC. Residues: CASSYKDRDNYEQYF.

The chain carries TRBV7-6 and TRBJ1-2; 11 bases are shared with TRBD1. With 5 bases clipped from V and 4 bases from J, the junction kept 6 bases outside the gene matches. The CDR3 length is 15 residues. The germline CDR1 and CDR2 sequences are SGHVS and FNYEAQ. The CDR3: CASSPRTGGLYGYTF. In DNA form, the CDR3 reads TGTGCCAGCAGCCCCAGGACAGGGGGCCTCTATGGCTACACCTTC.